Following are 18 T cell receptor beta chains from one sample sequenced in a study of blood T cell repertoires in COVID-19. The repertoire was sequenced with immunoSEQ multiplex PCR; TCRdb's copy has only in-frame clones and lacks some. The sample lists about 180,000 clones; around nine tenths were seen once. Sequencing was performed on peripheral blood. The receptor source for this set is a woman aged 65 to 85 with COVID-19, enrolled during active disease.

The rearrangement uses TRBV10-3 and TRBJ2-7; possibly TRBD2 for D (5 bases). Germline loops: CDR1 ENHRY, CDR2 SYGVKD. The V end lost 10 bases, the J end lost 2 bases, and 12 bases lay between the germline ends. The CDR3 contains 12 residues. Written as DNA, the CDR3 is TGTGCCACCGGCCGGGAACCCTACGAGCAGTACTTC. This encodes CATGREPYEQYF.

This CDR3 reads CASSVNLEGEQYF. CDR3 nucleotide sequence: TGTGCCAGCAGCGTAAACCTGGAGGGGGAGCAGTACTTC. The chain combines TRBV9 with TRBJ2-7, with TRBD2 as a possible D gene (6 bases). V lost 1 base and J 7 bases, leaving 12 bases between the germline ends. Germline values: CDR1 SGDLS, CDR2 YYNGEE. The CDR3 loop spans 13 amino acids.

The chain employs TRBV7-5 and TRBJ1-2; the table gives TRBD1 as D, unverified against the DNA. TRBV7-5 is termed a pseudogene. The CDR3 runs to 14 residues. CDR3 bases: TGTGCCAGAAGCACCGGGGACAGACGCTATGGCTACACCTTC. It codes for CARSTGDRRYGYTF.

The gene calls are TRBV9 and TRBJ1-5, with D tentatively TRBD1 (5 bases). Germline CDR1 SGDLS, CDR2 YYNGEE. The CDR3 consists of 15 residues. Trimming shortened V by 3 bases and J by 0 bases, and 10 bases separated the two germline ends. DNA for the CDR3: TGTGCCAGCAGCGCCGACAGTTATAGCAATCAGCCCCAGCATTTT. Its translation: CASSADSYSNQPQHF.

This chain connects TRBV5-1 to TRBJ1-6; 7 positions match TRBD1. Per the germline V gene, CDR1 is SGHRS and CDR2 is YFSETQ. The V and J ends lost 0 bases and 6 bases, in that order; junction bases with no gene match: 3. The CDR3 extends over 15 amino acids. The CDR3 spells CASSLEGQSNSPLHF. CDR3 bases: TGCGCCAGCAGCTTGGAGGGACAGTCTAATTCACCCCTCCACTTT.

This clone has only one observation. The rearrangement joins TRBV27 to TRBJ1-2; the D is unclear. Between the trimmed V and J ends, which lost 0 bases and 7 bases, there was a span of 12 bases. The CDR3 loop spans 14 amino acids. CDR1 MNHEY and CDR2 SMNVEV come from the germline V gene (reference sequence). The CDR3 here is CASSLSERGSGYTF. In DNA form, the CDR3 reads TGTGCCAGCAGTTTATCGGAGCGGGGTTCTGGCTACACCTTC.

This clone turned up a few times. The chain uses TRBV24-1 and TRBJ1-2; D remains ambiguous. Trimming pared 2 bases from V and 7 bases from J, leaving 13 bases between. The CDR3 is made up of 14 amino acids. Germline lookup yields CDR1 KGHDR and CDR2 SFDVKD. This CDR3 is CATSDSSVLSGYTF. In DNA, the CDR3 is TGTGCCACCAGTGATTCTTCTGTACTTTCTGGCTACACCTTC.

The chain uses TRBV19 and TRBJ2-1; 7 bases agree with TRBD2. The CDR3 is 14 amino acids. The V segment lost 8 bases and the J segment 0 bases; nucleotides outside the gene matches: 4. Per the germline V gene, CDR1 is LNHDA and CDR2 is SQIVND (reference sequence). The CDR3 DNA sequence: TGTGCCAGTCTCGGGAGGACCTCCTACAATGAGCAGTTCTTC. Translation: CASLGRTSYNEQFF.

The chain couples TRBV19 to TRBJ1-2; maybe TRBD1 (6 bases). In germline, CDR1 is LNHDA, CDR2 SQIVND (reference sequence). The CDR3 covers 13 residues. Trimming took 7 bases from V and 8 from J, leaving 17 bases between them. Written as DNA, the CDR3 is TGTGCCAGTACCCCCCCCCAGGGGCAAGGCTACACCTTC. Translated, it gives CASTPPQGQGYTF. Based on the CDR3 plus reference TRBV19 and TRBJ1-2, the full variable domain is DGGITQSPKYLFRKEGQNVTLSCEQNLNHDAMYWYRQDPGQGLRLIYYSQIVNDFQKGDIAEGYSVSREKKESFPLTVTSAQKNPTAFYLCASTPPQGQGYTFGSGTRLTVV.

The chain combines TRBV27 with TRBJ1-1, with D tentatively TRBD1 (5 bases). Trimming stripped 3 bases from V and 4 bases from J, with 24 bases between. The CDR3 runs 18 residues. The germline gives CDR1 MNHEY, CDR2 SMNVEV (reference sequence). The chain's CDR3 is CASSLTWRDPSVRTEAFF. DNA of the CDR3: TGTGCCAGCAGTTTGACGTGGCGGGACCCCTCGGTTCGCACTGAAGCTTTCTTT.

This clone occurred once. The V and J genes are TRBV27 and TRBJ1-2, with D perhaps TRBD1 (6 bases). V lost 0 bases and J lost 4, with 18 bases in between. This CDR3 is 17 amino acids long. Germline V CDR1 and CDR2: MNHEY, SMNVEV (reference sequence). CDR3 in amino acids: CASSLSGAGGRVYGYTF. As DNA, the CDR3 is TGTGCCAGCAGTTTATCCGGAGCGGGGGGGCGCGTCTATGGCTACACCTTC.

The chain has TRBV4-2 and TRBJ1-4, with no clear D. CDR3 length: 13 amino acids. V was pared by 4 bases and J by 5 bases, with 8 bases between. Germline V CDR1 and CDR2: LGHNA, YNFKEQ. The CDR3 nucleotides are TGTGCCAGCAGCCCCCGGTCGAATGAAAAACTGTTTTTT. Its translation is CASSPRSNEKLFF.

CDR3 DNA: TGTGCCAGCAGTTACGTTGCAGGGGGAGGTGACGAGCAGTACTTC. Residues: CASSYVAGGGDEQYF. The V gene is TRBV6-5, the J gene TRBJ2-7; tentatively, D is TRBD1 (7 bases). Trimming took 2 bases from V and 5 from J, leaving 16 bases between them. This CDR3 region has 15 residues. Looked up from germline, CDR1 is MNHEY and CDR2 is SVGAGI.

The rearrangement links TRBV11-3 to TRBJ1-4, with D possibly matching TRBD1 (6 bases). The CDR3 runs to 15 residues. Germline lookup yields CDR1 SGHNT and CDR2 YENEEA. V lost 2 bases and J 5 bases, leaving 12 bases between the germline ends. The CDR3 region has the DNA TGTGCCAGCAGCTTATGGACAGCGGAGAATGAAAAACTGTTTTTT. This codes for CASSLWTAENEKLFF.

J is TRBJ1-1 and V is TRBV6-2 or TRBV6-3; maybe TRBD1 (6 bases). Per the germline V gene, CDR1 is MNHEY and CDR2 is SVGEGT. V lost 5 bases and J lost 1, with 11 bases in between. The CDR3 sequence is 14 residues long. The chain's CDR3 is CASSTPTGNTEAFF. The DNA for the CDR3 is TGTGCCAGCAGTACACCGACAGGGAACACTGAAGCTTTCTTT.

The V and J genes are TRBV28 and TRBJ1-2; D is uncertain. Germline V gene lookup returns CDR1 MDHEN and CDR2 SYDVKM. This CDR3 has 14 residues. Trimming shortened V by 6 bases and J by 9 bases, and 20 bases separated the two germline ends. CDR3 nucleotide sequence: TGTGCCAGCAGATATCCGGGTCCCTCATTGAGCTACACCTTC. It specifies CASRYPGPSLSYTF.

The chain links TRBV29-1 to TRBJ1-3; no clear D gene. CDR1 and CDR2 (germline): SQVTM, ANQGSEA. This CDR3 spans 13 amino acids. The V end lost 5 bases, the J end lost 0 bases, and 8 bases lay between the germline ends. In DNA form, the CDR3 reads TGCAGCGTTAACGACTACTCTGGAAACACCATATATTTT. Amino acid sequence: CSVNDYSGNTIYF.

This clone was seen once. The chain employs TRBV11-3 and TRBJ1-2, with a tentative D call TRBD1 (6 bases). Germline loops: CDR1 SGHNT, CDR2 YENEEA. V was clipped by 2 bases and J by 8 bases, with 12 bases between them. The CDR3 totals 13 residues. The CDR3 bases are TGTGCCAGCAGCTTAAGGGCAGGGGACGGCTACACCTTC. Protein sequence: CASSLRAGDGYTF.